This TCR beta chain originates from a study of memory B cells and T cells in multiple sclerosis (dated by TCRdb to 2016 to 2018). Some background on the complete study: The study compared the TCR beta repertoires of autoproliferating peripheral T cells with those of brain lesion-infiltrating T cells in multiple sclerosis patients. TCR sequencing involved two multiple sclerosis patients from whom brain lesions at autopsy or brain-infiltrating cells from biopsy were available. Beyond this particular receptor, the publication reports: Clone-set sizes differed between compartments, which influenced counts of shared clonotypes and required normalization.

Note on this clone: The antigen this receptor binds is unknown. Compared with germline, one end of the junction differs, possibly owing to a read error.

From the germline V gene, CDR1 is SNHLY and CDR2 is FYNNEI. Inclusive of the bounding cysteine and phenylalanine, the CDR3 is 13 residues long. Only the CDR3 region is kept as DNA, spanning 39 bases read in frame from base 1. TCRbeta CDR3 regions were amplified from extracted genomic DNA using the immunoSEQ Platform. The immunoSEQ assay combined multiplex PCR with high-throughput sequencing and a vendor bioinformatics pipeline. The original methods were these. Non-productive sequences and CDR3s shorter than 4 amino acids were excluded, and clonotype frequencies were recalculated for each sample. In immunoSEQ Analyzer 2.0, shared clonotypes were identified as those with identical CDR3 amino acid, V gene and J gene sequences. To normalize repertoire overlap, the number of shared clonotypes was divided by the product of the two clone-set sizes and multiplied by 1000 to give arbitrary units. TCRdb re-hosts the immuneACCESS table, in-frame sequences only. Its copies lack some clones; in the studies checked, an unresolved V gene accounts for under half of them, and the cause for the rest is not known. V and J calls and clone size are as listed in that table; D and trimming were resolved from the DNA. The sample contains 35,000 to 55,000 clones, around 80% of them found a single time. The ten top clones hold about 1.1% of the sample.

After stimulus-free culture of CFSE-labeled PBMCs, the autoproliferating (CFSEdim) and non-proliferating (CFSEhi) T cell fractions were sequenced separately. In total, 40 million to 65 million CFSE-labeled PBMCs were cultured without stimulus for 7 days, after which replicate wells were pooled. Labeling of PBMCs used 0.5 to 0.6 uM CFSE, and the cells were then grown in serum-free AIM-V medium with no exogenous stimuli added. PBMCs were isolated by Ficoll density gradient centrifugation and cryopreserved before use. Live 7-AAD-negative cells were sorted on a FACSAria III, washed with PBS, and frozen at -80 degrees C as dry pellets.

The sequenced sample was PBMCs from blood kept in culture. The V gene is TRBV2 and the J gene is TRBJ1-3, with the identity of the D gene unclear. This sequence was found in a human donor with multiple sclerosis. The DNA reads as follows: TGTGCCAGCAGCGAAGGGTCTGGAAACACCATATATTTT. This encodes CASSEGSGNTIYF.